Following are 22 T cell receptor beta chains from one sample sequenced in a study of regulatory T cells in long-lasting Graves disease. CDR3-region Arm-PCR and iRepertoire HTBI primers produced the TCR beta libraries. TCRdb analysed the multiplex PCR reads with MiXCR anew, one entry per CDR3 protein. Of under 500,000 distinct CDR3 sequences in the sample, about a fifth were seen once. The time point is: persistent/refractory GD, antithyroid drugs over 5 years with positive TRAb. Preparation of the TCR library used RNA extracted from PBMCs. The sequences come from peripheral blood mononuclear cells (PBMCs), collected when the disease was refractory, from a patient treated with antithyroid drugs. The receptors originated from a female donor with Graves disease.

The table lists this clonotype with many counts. The CDR3 sequence: CASSLTGGNQPQHF. CDR3 bases: TGTGCCAGCAGCCTGACAGGGGGCAATCAGCCCCAGCATTTT. The J gene is TRBJ1-5, the V gene TRBV12-3 or TRBV12-4; 8 nucleotides agree with TRBD1. J lost 2 bases, V lost 6 bases, and 3 bases had no gene match. The CDR3 length is 14 residues.

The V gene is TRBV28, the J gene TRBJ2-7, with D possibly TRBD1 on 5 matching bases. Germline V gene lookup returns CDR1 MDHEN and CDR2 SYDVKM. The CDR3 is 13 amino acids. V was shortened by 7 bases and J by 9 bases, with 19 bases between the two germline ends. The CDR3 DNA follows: TGTGCCAGCACCCCCAGCAGGGTGGGTCGGCAGTACTTC. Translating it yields CASTPSRVGRQYF.

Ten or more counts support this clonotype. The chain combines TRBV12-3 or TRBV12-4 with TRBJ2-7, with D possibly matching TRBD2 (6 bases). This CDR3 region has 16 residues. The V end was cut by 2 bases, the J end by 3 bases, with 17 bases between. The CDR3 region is CASSLPPTEGNYEQYF. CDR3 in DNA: TGTGCCAGCAGTTTACCCCCGACGGAGGGAAACTACGAGCAGTACTTC.

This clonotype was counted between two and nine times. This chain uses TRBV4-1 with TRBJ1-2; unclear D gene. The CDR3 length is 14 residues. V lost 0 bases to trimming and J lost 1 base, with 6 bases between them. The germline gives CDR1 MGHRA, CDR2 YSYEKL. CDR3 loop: CASSQESVNYGYTF. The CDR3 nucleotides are TGCGCCAGCAGCCAAGAATCGGTTAACTATGGCTACACCTTC.

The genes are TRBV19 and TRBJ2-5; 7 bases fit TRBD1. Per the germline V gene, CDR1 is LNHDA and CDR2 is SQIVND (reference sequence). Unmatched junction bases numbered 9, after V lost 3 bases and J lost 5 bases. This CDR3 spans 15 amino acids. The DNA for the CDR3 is TGTGCCAGTAGTATTTGGGAGACAGGGTATGAGACCCAGTACTTC. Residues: CASSIWETGYETQYF.

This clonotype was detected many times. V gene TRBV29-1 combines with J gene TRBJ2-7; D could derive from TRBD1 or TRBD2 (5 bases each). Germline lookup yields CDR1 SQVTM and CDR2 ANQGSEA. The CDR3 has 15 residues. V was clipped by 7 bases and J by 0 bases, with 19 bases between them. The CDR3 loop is CSAEGSSGSSYEQYF. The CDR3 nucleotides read TGCAGCGCCGAGGGGTCAAGCGGCAGCTCCTACGAGCAGTACTTC.

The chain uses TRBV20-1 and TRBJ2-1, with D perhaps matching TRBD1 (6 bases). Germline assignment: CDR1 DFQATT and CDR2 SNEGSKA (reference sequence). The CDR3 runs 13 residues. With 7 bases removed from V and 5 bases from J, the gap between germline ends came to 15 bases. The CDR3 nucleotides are TGCAGTGTGCTTGGGACACAAGACAATGAGCAGTTCTTC. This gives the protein CSVLGTQDNEQFF.

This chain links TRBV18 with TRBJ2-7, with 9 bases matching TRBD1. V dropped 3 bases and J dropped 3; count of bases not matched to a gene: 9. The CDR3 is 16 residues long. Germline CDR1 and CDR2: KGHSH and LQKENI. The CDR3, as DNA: TGTGCCAGCTCACCTCTATCGGGACAGGGCAACTACGAGCAGTACTTC. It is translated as CASSPLSGQGNYEQYF. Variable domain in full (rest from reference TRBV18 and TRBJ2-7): NAGVMQNPRHLVRRRGQEARLRCSPMKGHSHVYWYRQLPEEGLKFMVYLQKENIIDESGMPKERFSAEFPKEGPSILRIQQVVRGDSAAYFCASSPLSGQGNYEQYFGPGTRLTVT.

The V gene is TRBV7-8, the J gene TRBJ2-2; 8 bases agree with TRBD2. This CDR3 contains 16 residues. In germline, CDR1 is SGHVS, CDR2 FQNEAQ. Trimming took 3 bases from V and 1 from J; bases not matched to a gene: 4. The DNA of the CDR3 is TGTGCCAGCAGCTTGTTAGCGGGGAAGAACACCGGGGAGCTGTTTTTT. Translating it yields CASSLLAGKNTGELFF.

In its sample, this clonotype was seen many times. CDR3 bases: TGCAGTGCTAGTTTACTAGCGGGTTCTCAAGAGACCCAGTACTTC. This codes for CSASLLAGSQETQYF. This rearrangement joins TRBV20-1 to TRBJ2-5; 9 bases map to TRBD2. CDR1 DFQATT and CDR2 SNEGSKA come from the germline V gene (reference sequence). The CDR3 runs 15 residues. V lost 3 bases, J lost 2 bases, and 7 bases stayed unmatched.

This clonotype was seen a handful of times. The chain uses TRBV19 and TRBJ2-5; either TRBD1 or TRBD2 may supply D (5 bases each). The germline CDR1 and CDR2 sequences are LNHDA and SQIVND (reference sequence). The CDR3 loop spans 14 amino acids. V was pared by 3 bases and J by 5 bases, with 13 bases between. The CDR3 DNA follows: TGTGCCAGTAGTATCCGAGGGACGTGGGAGACCCAGTACTTC. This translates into CASSIRGTWETQYF.

In DNA form, the CDR3 reads TGTGCCAGCAGCTTCGCAGGAGCCTTTAACACTGAAGCTTTCTTT. Its translation: CASSFAGAFNTEAFF. This chain connects TRBV5-5 to TRBJ1-1; no firm D call. Per the germline V gene, CDR1 is SGHKS and CDR2 is YYEKEE (reference sequence). Trimming stripped 2 bases from V and 2 bases from J, with 13 bases between. This CDR3 comprises 15 residues. Supplemented by reference TRBV5-5 and TRBJ1-1, the full variable domain reads DAGVTQSPTHLIKTRGQQVTLRCSPISGHKSVSWYQQVLGQGPQFIFQYYEKEERGRGNFPDRFSARQFPNYSSELNVNALLLGDSALYLCASSFAGAFNTEAFFGQGTRLTVV.

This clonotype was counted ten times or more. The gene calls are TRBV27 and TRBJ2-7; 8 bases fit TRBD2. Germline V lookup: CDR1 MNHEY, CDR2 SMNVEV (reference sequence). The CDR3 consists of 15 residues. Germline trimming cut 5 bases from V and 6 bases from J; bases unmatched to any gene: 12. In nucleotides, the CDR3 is TGTGCCAGCAGTCCCCGTGTAGCGGGACCCCTCGAGCAGTACTTC. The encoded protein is CASSPRVAGPLEQYF.

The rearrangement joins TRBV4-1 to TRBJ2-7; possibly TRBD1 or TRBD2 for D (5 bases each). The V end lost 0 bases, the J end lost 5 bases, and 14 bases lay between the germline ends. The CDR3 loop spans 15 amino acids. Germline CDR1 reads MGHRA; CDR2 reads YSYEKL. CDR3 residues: CASSQDQGSGHEQYF. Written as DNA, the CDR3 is TGCGCCAGCAGCCAAGATCAGGGAAGCGGCCACGAGCAGTACTTC.

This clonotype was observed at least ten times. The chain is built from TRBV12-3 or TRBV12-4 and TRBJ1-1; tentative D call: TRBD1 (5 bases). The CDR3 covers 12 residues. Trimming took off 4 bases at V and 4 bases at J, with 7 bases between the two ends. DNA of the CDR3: TGTGCCAGCAGTTGGGGGGGCACTGAAGCTTTCTTT. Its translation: CASSWGGTEAFF.

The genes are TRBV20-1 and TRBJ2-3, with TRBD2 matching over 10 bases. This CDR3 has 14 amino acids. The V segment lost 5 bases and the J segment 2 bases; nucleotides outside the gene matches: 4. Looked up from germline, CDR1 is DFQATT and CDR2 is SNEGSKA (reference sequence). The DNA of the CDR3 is TGCAGTGCTGCTAGCGGGAGTCACACAGATACGCAGTATTTT. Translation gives CSAASGSHTDTQYF.

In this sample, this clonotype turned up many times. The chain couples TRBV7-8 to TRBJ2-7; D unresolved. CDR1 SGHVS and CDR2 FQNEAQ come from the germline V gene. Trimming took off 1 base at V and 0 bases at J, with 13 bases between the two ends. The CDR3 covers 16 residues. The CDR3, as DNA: TGTGCCAGCAGCTTAGAGGCAGGCTCCAACTCCTACGAGCAGTACTTC. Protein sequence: CASSLEAGSNSYEQYF.

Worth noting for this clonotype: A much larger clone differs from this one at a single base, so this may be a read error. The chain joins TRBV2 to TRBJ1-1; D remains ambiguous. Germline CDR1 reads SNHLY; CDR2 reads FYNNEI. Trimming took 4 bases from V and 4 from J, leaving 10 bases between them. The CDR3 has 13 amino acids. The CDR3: CASSVKEFTEAFF. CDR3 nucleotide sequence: TGTGCCAGCAGTGTTAAGGAATTCACTGAAGCTTTCTTT.

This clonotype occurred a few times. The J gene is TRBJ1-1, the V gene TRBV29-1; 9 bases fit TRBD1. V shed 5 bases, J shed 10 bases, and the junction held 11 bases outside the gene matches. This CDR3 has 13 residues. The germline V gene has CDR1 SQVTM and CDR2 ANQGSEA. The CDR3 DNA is TGCAGCGTTACCACAGGGGGCGGGATTGGAGCTTTCTTT. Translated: CSVTTGGGIGAFF.

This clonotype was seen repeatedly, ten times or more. Here the CDR3 reads CASSYTGDGGYGQYF. The CDR3 DNA is TGTGCCAGCAGTTACACCGGGGATGGAGGATATGGGCAGTACTTC. V is TRBV6-9 and J is TRBJ2-7; D may be TRBD2 (5 bases). The CDR3 runs 15 residues. V lost 3 bases, J lost 9 bases, and 21 bases lay in between. The germline V gene encodes CDR1 MNHGY and CDR2 SVAAGI.

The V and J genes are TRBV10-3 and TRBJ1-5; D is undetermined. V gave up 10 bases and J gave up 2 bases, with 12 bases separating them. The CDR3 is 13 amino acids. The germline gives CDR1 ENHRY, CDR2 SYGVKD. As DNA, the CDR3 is TGTGCCAGCCACGCCGGGGGCAATCAGCCCCAGCATTTT. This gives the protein CASHAGGNQPQHF.

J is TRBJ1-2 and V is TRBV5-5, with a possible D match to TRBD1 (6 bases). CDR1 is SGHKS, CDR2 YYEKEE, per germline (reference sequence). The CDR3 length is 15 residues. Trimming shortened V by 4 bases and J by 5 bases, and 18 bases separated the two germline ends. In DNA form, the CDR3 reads TGTGCCAGCAGCCCAATCGGACCAAGGGGGTATGGCTACACCTTC. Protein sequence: CASSPIGPRGYGYTF.